The 23 T cell receptor beta chains in this list originate from one sample, sequenced in a study of vaccination effects on CD4 cells after COVID-19. Having been cultured for around ten days, the cells underwent CD4+ T cell isolation. Sometime from March through December 2020, the person acquired a SARS-CoV-2 infection that PCR confirmed. All participants had two doses of either the BNT162b2 or mRNA-1273 vaccine. Their antigen targets remain unknown. Sequencing used immunoSEQ multiplex PCR; TCRdb keeps in-frame clones, though not all of them. The repertoire has some 40,000 clones, over 65% of them found once; the top ten carry about 3.8%. The specimen comprised CD4+ T cells from PBMCs cultured without peptide, sampled after COVID-19 vaccination. The origin of the receptors is a human donor who had a prior SARS-CoV-2 infection.

The chain is built from TRBV29-1 and TRBJ2-3; TRBD2 matches 12 bases. This CDR3 has 18 residues. Germline CDR1 and CDR2: SQVTM and ANQGSEA. Trimming cost V 3 bases and J 5 bases; bases outside gene matches: 15. CDR3 sequence reads: CSVDPSAGLAGGGDTQYF. The DNA for the CDR3 is TGCAGCGTTGATCCTTCTGCGGGACTAGCGGGCGGAGGAGATACGCAGTATTTT.

The gene calls are TRBV5-1 and TRBJ1-1, with D unclear. V lost 1 base and J lost 4, with 17 bases in between. Per the germline V gene, CDR1 is SGHRS and CDR2 is YFSETQ. The CDR3 runs 16 residues. CDR3 residues: CASSLLPLQSGTEAFF. In DNA, the CDR3 is TGCGCCAGCAGCTTGCTCCCCCTCCAATCGGGCACTGAAGCTTTCTTT.

A word on this clone: A read error is the likely source, as a far larger clone sits one nucleotide away. CDR3: CASSSSTDTQYF. The CDR3 DNA reads TGTGCCAGCAGCTCTAGCACAGATACGCAGTATTTT. The V gene is TRBV7-9, the J gene TRBJ2-3; no clear D gene. Trimming took off 4 bases at V and 0 bases at J, with 2 bases between the two ends. The germline V gene encodes CDR1 SEHNR and CDR2 FQNEAQ (reference sequence). The length of the CDR3 is 12 residues.

The genes are TRBV7-6 and TRBJ2-5; the D gene is possibly TRBD2 (6 bases). V was pared by 2 bases and J by 4 bases, with 14 bases between. Germline CDR1 is SGHVS and CDR2 is FNYEAQ. The CDR3 extends over 15 amino acids. This CDR3 reads CASSLNGSPPETQYF. In nucleotides, the CDR3 is TGTGCCAGCAGCTTAAACGGGAGTCCCCCAGAGACCCAGTACTTC.

This rearrangement joins TRBV2 to TRBJ2-2; TRBD1 matches 10 bases. The CDR3 covers 16 residues. After removal of 6 bases from V and 4 bases from J, the junction contained 8 bases not matched to a gene. The germline V gene encodes CDR1 SNHLY and CDR2 FYNNEI. In DNA, the CDR3 is TGTGCCAGCAGAAACCCCGGGACAGGGGTCACCGGGGAGCTGTTTTTT. It translates to CASRNPGTGVTGELFF.

V usage is TRBV11-3 and J usage is TRBJ1-4; the match to TRBD1 covers 9 bases. The junction had 6 bases not matched to a gene; V was cut back by 3 bases and J by 7 bases. Germline CDR1 is SGHNT and CDR2 is YENEEA. CDR3 size: 15 residues. CDR3 sequence reads: CASSLDGTGSEKLFF. The CDR3 DNA is TGTGCCAGCAGCTTGGACGGGACAGGGAGTGAAAAACTGTTTTTT.

The chain has TRBV11-3 and TRBJ2-7, with 9 bases fitting TRBD1. The CDR3 length is 18 residues. The germline CDR1 and CDR2 sequences are SGHNT and YENEEA. With 1 base clipped from V and 0 bases from J, the junction kept 10 bases outside the gene matches. The CDR3 reads CASSLVGGDRVSSYEQYF. In nucleotides, the CDR3 is TGTGCCAGCAGCTTAGTCGGCGGGGACAGGGTGAGCTCCTACGAGCAGTACTTC.

This chain joins TRBV5-5 and TRBJ2-1; D unresolved. The length of the CDR3 is 13 residues. The V end lost 2 bases, the J end lost 9 bases, and 12 bases lay between the germline ends. Germline values: CDR1 SGHKS, CDR2 YYEKEE (reference sequence). CDR3 protein: CASSFGPAGEQFF. CDR3 bases: TGTGCCAGCAGCTTCGGTCCTGCCGGTGAGCAGTTCTTC. The variable domain in full, completed from reference TRBV5-5 and TRBJ2-1, reads DAGVTQSPTHLIKTRGQQVTLRCSPISGHKSVSWYQQVLGQGPQFIFQYYEKEERGRGNFPDRFSARQFPNYSSELNVNALLLGDSALYLCASSFGPAGEQFFGPGTRLTVL.

The chain joins TRBV19 to TRBJ1-5, with 10 nucleotides matching TRBD1. Germline V gives CDR1 LNHDA, CDR2 SQIVND (reference sequence). V lost 6 bases, J lost 0 bases, and 11 bases stayed unmatched. CDR3 length: 18 amino acids. The CDR3 nucleotides read TGTGCCAGTAGGAAAAGGACAGGGGGGGCGGCTAGCAATCAGCCCCAGCATTTT. This encodes CASRKRTGGAASNQPQHF.

J is TRBJ2-3 and V is TRBV7-2, with 11 bases that match TRBD2. The CDR3 has 15 residues. V was clipped by 5 bases and J by 5 bases; unmatched bases: 6. In germline, CDR1 is SGHTA, CDR2 FQGNSA. CDR3 in amino acids: CASSLLAGGQDTQYF. CDR3 sequence (DNA): TGTGCCAGCAGCCTGCTAGCGGGGGGACAAGATACGCAGTATTTT.

The chain has TRBV9 and TRBJ1-6, with a weak D call TRBD1 (5 bases). This CDR3 has 15 amino acids. V lost 3 bases and J lost 8, with 15 bases in between. Germline loops: CDR1 SGDLS, CDR2 YYNGEE. In nucleotides, the CDR3 is TGTGCCAGCAGCGCCACGACAGCGATACATTCACCCCTCCACTTT. Encoded protein: CASSATTAIHSPLHF.

This rearrangement joins TRBV5-1 to TRBJ2-6; 8 nucleotides agree with TRBD1. Germline CDR1 reads SGHRS; CDR2 reads YFSETQ. J lost 3 bases, V lost 1 base, and 6 bases had no gene match. This CDR3 region has 17 residues. In nucleotides, the CDR3 is TGCGCCAGCAGCTTGCAGGGGGCGAGTGGTGGGGCCAACGTCCTGACTTTC. It yields the protein CASSLQGASGGANVLTF.

CDR3 region: CAISESRGGNEQFF. CDR3 DNA sequence: TGTGCCATCAGTGAGTCGAGGGGGGGCAATGAGCAGTTCTTC. The genes are TRBV10-3 and TRBJ2-1, with D maybe TRBD2 (7 bases). V gave up 0 bases and J gave up 6 bases, with 9 bases separating them. There are 14 residues in the CDR3. Germline V gene data show CDR1 as ENHRY and CDR2 as SYGVKD.

A single count supports this clone. The chain has TRBV7-3 and TRBJ2-3, with D possibly TRBD1 on 6 matching bases. The CDR3 is 14 amino acids. Trimming shortened V by 5 bases and J by 0 bases, and 9 bases separated the two germline ends. Germline lookup yields CDR1 SGHTA and CDR2 FQGTGA. In nucleotides, the CDR3 is TGTGCCAGCAGCATAGGGACAAGCACAGATACGCAGTATTTT. Residues: CASSIGTSTDTQYF.

This clone was seen only a few times. This chain links TRBV10-3 with TRBJ1-5; maybe TRBD1 (6 bases). There are 14 residues in the CDR3. Trimming removed 4 bases from V and 5 bases from J, with 12 bases in between. The germline V gene has CDR1 ENHRY and CDR2 SYGVKD. The DNA for the CDR3 is TGTGCCATCAGTGCGAGGGAGGGGGATCAGCCCCAGCATTTT. The encoded protein is CAISAREGDQPQHF.

The CDR3 spells CASSSPGQGYNEQFF. The CDR3, as DNA: TGTGCCAGCAGTTCTCCGGGACAGGGGTACAATGAGCAGTTCTTC. This chain connects TRBV6-5 to TRBJ2-1; the match to TRBD1 covers 10 bases. The germline V gene has CDR1 MNHEY and CDR2 SVGAGI. V trimming: 4 bases; J trimming: 4 bases; junction bases outside the gene matches: 4. CDR3 size: 15 residues.

The V and J genes are TRBV19 and TRBJ1-1; D gene unclear. CDR3 size: 15 residues. Trimming left V 5 bases short and J 2 bases short, with 15 bases between. Per germline, CDR1 LNHDA and CDR2 SQIVND (reference sequence). The CDR3 spells CASSLRPAGNTEAFF. The CDR3 DNA reads TGTGCCAGTAGTCTACGCCCGGCCGGAAACACTGAAGCTTTCTTT.

The V and J genes are TRBV7-2 and TRBJ1-2, with 9 bases matching TRBD1. The V gene's germline CDR1 is SGHTA and CDR2 FQGNSA. The length of the CDR3 is 17 residues. The ends lost 1 base at V and 2 bases at J; junction bases unmatched: 8. The CDR3 sequence is CASSLGAGTGLNYGYTF. The CDR3 DNA reads TGTGCCAGCAGCTTAGGCGCGGGGACAGGGTTAAACTATGGCTACACCTTC.

V and J are TRBV5-1 and TRBJ2-7, with TRBD2 matching 7 bases. Germline lookup yields CDR1 SGHRS and CDR2 YFSETQ. The V gene end was trimmed by 4 bases and the J gene end by 3 bases; junction bases not matched to a gene: 16. The CDR3 has 17 residues. This CDR3 is CASSLWGGREVGYEQYF. The CDR3 region has the DNA TGCGCCAGCAGCCTCTGGGGTGGTCGGGAGGTCGGCTACGAGCAGTACTTC. The full variable domain, its missing parts supplied by reference TRBV5-1 and TRBJ2-7, is KAGVTQTPRYLIKTRGQQVTLSCSPISGHRSVSWYQQTPGQGLQFLFEYFSETQRNKGNFPGRFSGRQFSNSRSEMNVSTLELGDSALYLCASSLWGGREVGYEQYFGPGTRLTVT.

This sequence joins TRBV18 and TRBJ2-5, with D tentatively TRBD1 (5 bases). Trimming shortened V by 6 bases and J by 2 bases, and 19 bases separated the two germline ends. This CDR3 spans 16 amino acids. The germline V gene has CDR1 KGHSH and CDR2 LQKENI. CDR3 sequence: CASSWVSQGNQETQYF. In DNA, the CDR3 is TGTGCCAGCTCGTGGGTCAGTCAGGGAAATCAAGAGACCCAGTACTTC.

The chain is built from TRBV4-1 and TRBJ1-2; 7 bases match TRBD1. With 4 bases clipped from V and 7 bases from J, the junction kept 9 bases outside the gene matches. This CDR3 is built from 14 residues. Germline values: CDR1 MGHRA, CDR2 YSYEKL. CDR3 residues: CASSLHGTDGGYTF. The CDR3 nucleotides are TGCGCCAGCAGCCTTCACGGGACAGATGGTGGCTACACCTTC.

The gene calls are TRBV7-3 and TRBJ1-2; TRBD1 is a possible D gene (5 bases). The CDR3 has 13 residues. The germline gives CDR1 SGHTA, CDR2 FQGTGA. Trimming removed 5 bases from V and 5 bases from J, with 12 bases in between. The CDR3 DNA reads as TGTGCCAGCAGCGGGGGACCGGGATATGGCTACACCTTC. It translates to CASSGGPGYGYTF.

The V gene is TRBV6-5, the J gene TRBJ2-7; no definite D call. Germline V gives CDR1 MNHEY, CDR2 SVGAGI. The CDR3 covers 14 residues. Trimming took 8 bases from V and 2 from J, leaving 16 bases between them. The CDR3 spells CASRPQKGPYEQYF. CDR3 nucleotides: TGTGCCAGCCGCCCTCAGAAGGGCCCCTACGAGCAGTACTTC.